Presented here are 29 T cell receptor beta chains from one specimen sequenced in a study of blood T cell repertoires in COVID-19. Data came from immunoSEQ multiplex PCR; TCRdb stores just in-frame clones and leaves some out. The sample lists 95,000 to 150,000 clones; around 88% were seen once. The specimen was peripheral blood. These receptors were taken from a human donor in a cohort sampled during active COVID-19.

This clone showed up just a few times. The chain couples TRBV30 to TRBJ2-1; TRBD2 agrees at 12 bases. V gave up 0 bases and J gave up 10 bases; unmatched junction bases: 7. The CDR3 extends over 15 amino acids. The germline gives CDR1 GTSNPN, CDR2 SVGIG (reference sequence). CDR3 loop: CAWSVRTSGKSEQFF. Written as DNA, the CDR3 is TGTGCCTGGAGTGTTAGGACTAGCGGGAAGAGCGAGCAGTTCTTC.

The chain carries TRBV6-4 and TRBJ2-3, with TRBD2 identical over 8 bases. V lost 2 bases and J lost 4; bases outside the gene matches: 2. The CDR3 sequence is 14 residues long. From germline, CDR1 is MRHNA and CDR2 SNTAGT. CDR3 nucleotides: TGTGCCAGCAGTGACAGCGGGAGATCAGATACGCAGTATTTT. This encodes CASSDSGRSDTQYF.

This chain connects TRBV9 to TRBJ2-3; TRBD2 aligns across 7 bases. The germline V gene encodes CDR1 SGDLS and CDR2 YYNGEE. The V segment lost 3 bases and the J segment 4 bases; nucleotides outside the gene matches: 11. This CDR3 spans 16 amino acids. The CDR3 nucleotides read TGTGCCAGCAGCGAGAGCGGCGGGAGACTCTCAGATACGCAGTATTTT. It codes for CASSESGGRLSDTQYF.

This clone was seen once. The chain employs TRBV14 and TRBJ2-3, with a possible D match to TRBD2 (7 bases). The CDR3 runs 15 residues. Trimming shortened V by 2 bases and J by 4 bases, and 13 bases separated the two germline ends. Germline CDR1 and CDR2: SGHDN and FVKESK. CDR3 nucleotides: TGTGCCAGCAGCCAACCCTGGGGGGGCGCAGATACGCAGTATTTT. Encoded protein: CASSQPWGGADTQYF.

The chain is built from TRBV9 and TRBJ2-1; maybe TRBD2 (7 bases). Trimming removed 3 bases at V and 2 bases at J, with 15 bases between. Germline CDR1 reads SGDLS; CDR2 reads YYNGEE. The CDR3 totals 16 residues. Here the CDR3 reads CASSAGAGVPYNEQFF. Here the CDR3 DNA reads TGTGCCAGCAGCGCGGGGGCGGGAGTCCCCTACAATGAGCAGTTCTTC.

This clone was observed a single time. The CDR3 reads CASSSSSGSSNEQYF. The CDR3 nucleotides are TGTGCCAGCAGCTCCTCTAGCGGGAGTTCGAACGAGCAGTACTTC. This chain uses TRBV7-2 with TRBJ2-7; 10 bases fit TRBD2. The CDR3 contains 15 residues. V lost 4 bases to trimming and J lost 5 bases; unmatched junction nucleotides: 8. The germline V gene encodes CDR1 SGHTA and CDR2 FQGNSA.

This chain joins TRBV2 and TRBJ2-7; TRBD2 matches at 14 bases. V shed 6 bases, J shed 4 bases, and the junction held 8 bases outside the gene matches. Germline V lookup: CDR1 SNHLY, CDR2 FYNNEI. The CDR3 has 16 amino acids. The CDR3 loop reads CASSVGTSGSSYEQYF. In DNA form, the CDR3 reads TGTGCCAGCAGCGTAGGGACTAGCGGGAGTAGTTACGAGCAGTACTTC.

The chain is built from TRBV19 and TRBJ1-1; D is perhaps TRBD1 (5 bases). This CDR3 comprises 14 residues. V lost 1 base, J lost 9 bases, and 15 bases lay in between. Germline V gene sequence: CDR1 LNHDA, CDR2 SQIVND (reference sequence). Here the CDR3 reads CASSIGEGGTQAFF. The CDR3, as DNA: TGTGCCAGTAGTATAGGAGAGGGCGGGACCCAAGCTTTCTTT.

The chain uses TRBV6-2 or TRBV6-3 and TRBJ2-6, with D possibly being TRBD1 (5 bases). The CDR3 has 18 amino acids. V was cut by 0 bases and J by 3 bases, with 15 bases left in between. Germline CDR1 is MNHEY and CDR2 is SVGEGT. CDR3 bases: TGTGCCAGCAGTTACTCGGGGCAGGGTAGCTATGGGGCCAACGTCCTGACTTTC. Its protein is CASSYSGQGSYGANVLTF.

The V and J genes are TRBV7-9 and TRBJ2-3, with a tentative D call TRBD2 (6 bases). The CDR3 length is 16 residues. The germline gives CDR1 SEHNR, CDR2 FQNEAQ (reference sequence). With 2 bases removed from V and 0 bases from J, the gap between germline ends came to 12 bases. DNA for the CDR3: TGTGCCAGCAGCTTAATCACGGGAGCTAGCACAGATACGCAGTATTTT. It is translated as CASSLITGASTDTQYF.

This chain connects TRBV6-2 or TRBV6-3 to TRBJ1-2; 8 nucleotides align to TRBD1. V trimming: 5 bases; J trimming: 6 bases; junction bases outside the gene matches: 2. This CDR3 has 12 residues. Germline loops: CDR1 MNHEY, CDR2 SVGEGT. The CDR3 is CASSRTGNGYTF. The CDR3 nucleotides are TGTGCCAGCAGTAGGACAGGGAATGGCTACACCTTC.

This chain connects TRBV9 to TRBJ1-4; the D is unclear. The CDR3 has 16 residues. Germline CDR1 and CDR2: SGDLS and YYNGEE. The V and J ends lost 3 bases and 0 bases respectively, with 12 bases between them. This chain's CDR3 is CASSGNEPSTNEKLFF. The CDR3 DNA follows: TGTGCCAGCAGCGGAAACGAGCCTTCAACTAATGAAAAACTGTTTTTT.

The V and J genes are TRBV6-5 and TRBJ2-4, with D perhaps matching TRBD2 (6 bases). Trimming removed 6 bases at V and 1 base at J, with 13 bases between. Germline V gene sequence: CDR1 MNHEY, CDR2 SVGAGI. The CDR3 runs 15 residues. The chain's CDR3 is CASRVGGKAKNIQYF. In DNA, the CDR3 is TGTGCCAGCAGGGTGGGCGGGAAGGCCAAAAACATTCAGTACTTC.

For the CDR3, the DNA is TGTGCCAGCAGCTTAGTAGTGGGACAGAACTATGGCTACACCTTC. Translating gives CASSLVVGQNYGYTF. V and J are TRBV11-2 and TRBJ1-2, with 7 bases aligning to TRBD1. This CDR3 spans 15 amino acids. V was pared by 1 base and J by 2 bases, with 4 bases of the junction left unmatched. Germline CDR1 is SGHAT and CDR2 is FQNNGV.

This chain uses TRBV7-3 with TRBJ2-1; D is perhaps TRBD2 (5 bases). V dropped 1 base and J dropped 7 bases, with 17 bases sitting between them. The CDR3 is made up of 16 amino acids. Per the germline V gene, CDR1 is SGHTA and CDR2 is FQGTGA. The DNA for the CDR3 is TGTGCCAGCAGCTTAAAGGGTCTAGGGCCGGGAAATGAGCAGTTCTTC. The encoded protein is CASSLKGLGPGNEQFF.

J is TRBJ2-5 and V is TRBV6-5; 9 bases match TRBD2. The CDR3 contains 14 residues. V dropped 5 bases and J dropped 5; count of bases not matched to a gene: 6. Germline CDR1 MNHEY, CDR2 SVGAGI. The CDR3 DNA is TGTGCCAGCAGTCTAGCGGGATGGAAGGAGACCCAGTACTTC. Amino acid sequence: CASSLAGWKETQYF.

This clone was seen a single time. This rearrangement joins TRBV5-1 to TRBJ2-1, with 11 bases identical to TRBD2. This CDR3 comprises 19 residues. V dropped 0 bases and J dropped 7; count of bases not matched to a gene: 15. CDR1 is SGHRS, CDR2 YFSETQ, per germline. Here the CDR3 DNA reads TGCGCCAGCAGCTTGGACAGCCTAGCGGGAGGATTGGGCCTGAATGAGCAGTTCTTC. This encodes CASSLDSLAGGLGLNEQFF.

The chain joins TRBV10-3 to TRBJ2-7; 14 nucleotides line up with TRBD2. In germline, CDR1 is ENHRY, CDR2 SYGVKD. Trimming removed 6 bases from V and 3 bases from J; junction bases left unmatched: 1. The CDR3 loop spans 14 amino acids. CDR3 sequence reads: CAISGTSGSYEQYF. For the CDR3, the DNA is TGTGCCATCAGCGGGACTAGCGGGAGCTACGAGCAGTACTTC.

The chain employs TRBV10-1 and TRBJ2-1, with 11 bases that match TRBD2. CDR3 size: 17 residues. V shed 0 bases and J 7 bases; nucleotides not matched to a gene: 8. Germline V lookup: CDR1 WNHNN, CDR2 SYGVQD (reference sequence). The CDR3 DNA is TGCGCCAGCAGTGAGTCAGGTGTACTAGCGGGGGAGAATGAGCAGTTCTTC. Its translation is CASSESGVLAGENEQFF.

The V gene is TRBV4-1, the J gene TRBJ2-5; possibly TRBD2 for D (5 bases). The V and J ends lost 4 bases and 4 bases respectively, with 10 bases between them. In germline, CDR1 is MGHRA, CDR2 YSYEKL. This CDR3 is built from 13 residues. For the CDR3, the DNA is TGCGCCAGCAGCCCTACTAGAGGAGAGACCCAGTACTTC. Amino acid sequence: CASSPTRGETQYF.

The J gene is TRBJ1-3, the V gene TRBV2; TRBD1 aligns across 8 bases. The CDR3 totals 13 residues. Germline loops: CDR1 SNHLY, CDR2 FYNNEI. The trim removed 6 bases at V and 7 bases at J, leaving 5 bases unmatched. CDR3 residues: CASRTGVGNTIYF. In DNA form, the CDR3 reads TGTGCCAGCAGGACAGGGGTCGGGAACACCATATATTTT.

This clone was detected once. This chain links TRBV11-2 with TRBJ2-3; 9 bases agree with TRBD1. Germline trimming cut 4 bases from V and 3 bases from J; bases unmatched to any gene: 5. This CDR3 spans 15 amino acids. CDR1 and CDR2 from the germline V gene are SGHAT and FQNNGV. The CDR3 loop is CASSSQDRGTDTQYF. CDR3 bases: TGTGCCAGCAGCTCCCAGGACAGGGGAACAGATACGCAGTATTTT.

V usage is TRBV14 and J usage is TRBJ2-1; TRBD1 aligns across 9 bases. The CDR3 length is 15 residues. The germline V gene has CDR1 SGHDN and CDR2 FVKESK. V lost 1 base, J lost 8 bases, and 6 bases stayed unmatched. CDR3: CASSQAGTGNYEQFF. In DNA, the CDR3 is TGTGCCAGCAGCCAAGCCGGGACAGGGAACTATGAGCAGTTCTTC.

The rearrangement uses TRBV5-1 and TRBJ2-7, with 7 positions matching TRBD1. CDR3 length: 15 amino acids. The trim removed 3 bases at V and 1 base at J, leaving 7 bases unmatched. The germline V gene encodes CDR1 SGHRS and CDR2 YFSETQ. The CDR3 sequence: CASSWGSRGSYEQYF. DNA of the CDR3: TGCGCCAGCAGCTGGGGGAGCAGGGGGTCCTACGAGCAGTACTTC.

The chain employs TRBV6-2 or TRBV6-3 and TRBJ1-2; 12 nucleotides line up with TRBD1. This CDR3 is 16 amino acids long. Germline-derived CDR1 and CDR2 are MNHEY and SVGEGT. Trimming removed 4 bases from V and 3 bases from J; junction bases left unmatched: 6. The CDR3 reads CASSSSGTGGDYGYTF. The CDR3 DNA is TGTGCCAGCAGTTCCTCCGGGACAGGGGGCGACTATGGCTACACCTTC.

The genes are TRBV6-5 and TRBJ2-3; 7 bases align to TRBD2. The V gene's germline CDR1 is MNHEY and CDR2 SVGAGI. J gave up 4 bases and V 5 bases, and 6 bases lay outside the gene matches. The CDR3 has 14 amino acids. For the CDR3, the DNA is TGTGCCAGCAGTCCCCGACTAGCAGCAGATACGCAGTATTTT. Residues: CASSPRLAADTQYF.

The V and J genes are TRBV11-2 and TRBJ2-1; 14 bases fit TRBD2. This CDR3 has 18 residues. Germline CDR1 is SGHAT and CDR2 is FQNNGV. The trim removed 1 base at V and 7 bases at J, leaving 9 bases unmatched. CDR3 nucleotide sequence: TGTGCCAGCAGCTTAGTGACCGGGACTAGCGGGAGAAGAAATGAGCAGTTCTTC. It translates to CASSLVTGTSGRRNEQFF.

V usage is TRBV15 and J usage is TRBJ2-1; tentative D call: TRBD1 (7 bases). V gave up 0 bases and J gave up 6 bases, with 12 bases separating them. Germline V CDR1 and CDR2: LNHNV, YYDKDF (reference sequence). There are 15 residues in the CDR3. In nucleotides, the CDR3 is TGTGCCACCAGCAGAGATCGGCAGGGGGGCAATGAGCAGTTCTTC. This sequence encodes CATSRDRQGGNEQFF.

The gene calls are TRBV7-2 and TRBJ2-3, with 7 bases identical to TRBD2. The CDR3 length is 16 residues. Germline lookup yields CDR1 SGHTA and CDR2 FQGNSA. V lost 4 bases and J lost 2; bases outside the gene matches: 9. The CDR3 spells CASSSKPSGYTDTQYF. The CDR3 region has the DNA TGTGCCAGCAGCTCCAAACCTAGCGGTTACACAGATACGCAGTATTTT. The full variable domain, its missing parts supplied by reference TRBV7-2 and TRBJ2-3, is GAGVSQSPSNKVTEKGKDVELRCDPISGHTALYWYRQSLGQGLEFLIYFQGNSAPDKSGLPSDRFSAERTGGSVSTLTIQRTQQEDSAVYLCASSSKPSGYTDTQYFGPGTRLTVL.